The T cell receptor (beta chain) described here comes from a study of blood T cells in healthy people across ages. This clonotype has just a few counts. Primed by a sample-barcoded 5' primer and a J-beta primer mix, a second PCR proceeded for about 6 to 11 cycles. MiXCR, run by TCRdb on the 5' RACE reads, gives a single entry per CDR3 protein. The sample has just under 750,000 distinct CDR3 sequences, roughly 20% seen once. V was cut by 7 bases and J by 8 bases, with 17 bases left in between. The CDR3 totals 14 residues. What was sequenced was blood. The receptor comes from a man between 65 and 85 years old in good health. The V gene is TRBV12-3 or TRBV12-4, the J gene TRBJ1-4, with D possibly being TRBD1 (6 bases). CDR3 amino acids: CASTKGGGREKLFF. CDR3 nucleotide sequence: TGTGCCAGCACCAAAGGAGGGGGAAGAGAAAAACTGTTTTTT.